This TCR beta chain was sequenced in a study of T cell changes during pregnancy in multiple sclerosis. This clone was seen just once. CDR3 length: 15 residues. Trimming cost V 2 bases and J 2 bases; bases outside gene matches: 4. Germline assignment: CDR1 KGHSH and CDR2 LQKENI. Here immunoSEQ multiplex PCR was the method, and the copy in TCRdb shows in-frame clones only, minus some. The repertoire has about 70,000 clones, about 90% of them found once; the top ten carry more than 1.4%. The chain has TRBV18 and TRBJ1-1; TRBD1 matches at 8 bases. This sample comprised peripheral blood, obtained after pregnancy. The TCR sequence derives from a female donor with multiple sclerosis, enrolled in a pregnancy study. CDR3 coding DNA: TGTGCCAGCTCACCAGGGACAGGAAGAAACACTGAAGCTTTCTTT. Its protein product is CASSPGTGRNTEAFF.